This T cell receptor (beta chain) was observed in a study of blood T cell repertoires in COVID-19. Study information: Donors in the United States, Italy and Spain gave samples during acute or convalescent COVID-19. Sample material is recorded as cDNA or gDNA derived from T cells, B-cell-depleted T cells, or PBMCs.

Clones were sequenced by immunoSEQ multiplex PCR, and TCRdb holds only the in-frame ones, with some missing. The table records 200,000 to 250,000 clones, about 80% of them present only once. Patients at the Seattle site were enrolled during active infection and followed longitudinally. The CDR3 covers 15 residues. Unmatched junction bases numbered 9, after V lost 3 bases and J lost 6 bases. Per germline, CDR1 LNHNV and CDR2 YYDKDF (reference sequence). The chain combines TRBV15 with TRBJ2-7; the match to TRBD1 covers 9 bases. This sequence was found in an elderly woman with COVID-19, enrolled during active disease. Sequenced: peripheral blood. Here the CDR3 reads CATSRGGTGLVEQYF. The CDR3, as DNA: TGTGCCACCAGCAGGGGGGGGACAGGGCTGGTCGAGCAGTACTTC.